This T cell receptor (beta chain) was recovered during a study of cytomegalovirus exposure and HLA in healthy donors. Study summary: Roughly 80% of 300 to 450 genotyped donors fell in the Caucasian-associated ancestry cluster. Study-level findings and limits: The classifier was said to identify cytomegalovirus status with high specificity and sensitivity.

For this clone: Its antigen is not identified.

A multiplex PCR was run with 60 Vbeta primers and 13 Jbeta primers. Sequenced by immunoSEQ multiplex PCR; TCRdb stores in-frame clones only, minus some. The sample contains about 140,000 clones, 65% to 70% of which appear only once. The CDR3 is made up of 15 amino acids. Germline CDR1 is LNHDA and CDR2 is SQIVND (reference sequence). V trimming: 6 bases; J trimming: 1 base; junction bases outside the gene matches: 4. J is TRBJ2-7 and V is TRBV19, with TRBD2 matching 12 bases. What was sequenced was PBMCs. The receptor was isolated from a man under 40 in good health and CMV-seropositive. CDR3 protein: CASRLAGGPSYEQYF. As DNA, the CDR3 is TGTGCCAGTAGACTAGCGGGAGGTCCTTCCTACGAGCAGTACTTC.